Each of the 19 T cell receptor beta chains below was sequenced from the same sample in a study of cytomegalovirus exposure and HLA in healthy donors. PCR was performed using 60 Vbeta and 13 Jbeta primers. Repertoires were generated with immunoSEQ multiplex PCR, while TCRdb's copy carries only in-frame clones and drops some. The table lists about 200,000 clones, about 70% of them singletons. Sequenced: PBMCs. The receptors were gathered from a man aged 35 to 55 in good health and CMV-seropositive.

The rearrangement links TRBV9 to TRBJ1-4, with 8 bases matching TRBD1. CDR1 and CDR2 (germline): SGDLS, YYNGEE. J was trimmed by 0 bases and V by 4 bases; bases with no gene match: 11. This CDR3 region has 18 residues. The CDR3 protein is CASSLTGGPPATNEKLFF. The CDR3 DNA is TGTGCCAGCAGCCTTACAGGGGGACCTCCTGCAACTAATGAAAAACTGTTTTTT.

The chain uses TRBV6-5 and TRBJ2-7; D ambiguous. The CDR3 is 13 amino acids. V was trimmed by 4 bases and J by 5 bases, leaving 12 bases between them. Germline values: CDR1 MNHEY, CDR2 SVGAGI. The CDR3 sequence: CASSSPNRDEQYF. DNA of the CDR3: TGTGCCAGCAGTTCCCCAAATCGGGACGAGCAGTACTTC.

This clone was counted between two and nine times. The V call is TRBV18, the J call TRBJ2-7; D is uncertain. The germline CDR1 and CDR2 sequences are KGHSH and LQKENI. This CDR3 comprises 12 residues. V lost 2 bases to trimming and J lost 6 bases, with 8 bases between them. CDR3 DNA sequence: TGTGCCAGCTCACCAGGAACAGTCGAGCAGTACTTC. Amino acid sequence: CASSPGTVEQYF.

The CDR3 loop is CASSLNRGDEQFF. DNA of the CDR3: TGTGCCAGCAGCTTAAACAGGGGGGATGAGCAGTTCTTC. The chain links TRBV7-3 to TRBJ2-1; 8 bases line up with TRBD1. V was clipped by 1 base and J by 8 bases; unmatched bases: 1. Germline CDR1 reads SGHTA; CDR2 reads FQGTGA. The CDR3 covers 13 residues.

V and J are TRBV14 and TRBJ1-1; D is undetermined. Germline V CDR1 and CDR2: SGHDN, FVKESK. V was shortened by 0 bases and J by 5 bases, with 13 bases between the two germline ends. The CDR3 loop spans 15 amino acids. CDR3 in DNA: TGTGCCAGCAGCCAAGAATGGGGTGGGAGGACTGAAGCTTTCTTT. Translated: CASSQEWGGRTEAFF. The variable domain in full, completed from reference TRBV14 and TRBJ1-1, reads EAGVTQFPSHSVIEKGQTVTLRCDPISGHDNLYWYRRVMGKEIKFLLHFVKESKQDESGMPNNRFLAERTGGTYSTLKVQPAELEDSGVYFCASSQEWGGRTEAFFGQGTRLTVV.

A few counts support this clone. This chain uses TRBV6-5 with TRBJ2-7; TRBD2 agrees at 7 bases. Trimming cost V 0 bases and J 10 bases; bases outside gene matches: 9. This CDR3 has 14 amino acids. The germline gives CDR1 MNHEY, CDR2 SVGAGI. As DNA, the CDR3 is TGTGCCAGCAGTTACTCGATGGGGGGGGTGGAACAGTACTTC. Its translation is CASSYSMGGVEQYF.

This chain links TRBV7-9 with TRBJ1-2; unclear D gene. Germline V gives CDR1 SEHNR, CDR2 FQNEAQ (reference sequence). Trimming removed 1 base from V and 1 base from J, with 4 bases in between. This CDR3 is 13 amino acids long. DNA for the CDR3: TGTGCCAGCAGCTTAGTGAGTAACTATGGCTACACCTTC. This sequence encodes CASSLVSNYGYTF.

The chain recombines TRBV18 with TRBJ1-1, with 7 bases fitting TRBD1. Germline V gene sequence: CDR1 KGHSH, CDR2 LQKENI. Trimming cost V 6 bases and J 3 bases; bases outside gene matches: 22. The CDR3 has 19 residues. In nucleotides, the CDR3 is TGTGCCAGCTCCACCTACTTCCCCCGGGACAGAGTAAAAGACACTGAAGCTTTCTTT. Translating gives CASSTYFPRDRVKDTEAFF.

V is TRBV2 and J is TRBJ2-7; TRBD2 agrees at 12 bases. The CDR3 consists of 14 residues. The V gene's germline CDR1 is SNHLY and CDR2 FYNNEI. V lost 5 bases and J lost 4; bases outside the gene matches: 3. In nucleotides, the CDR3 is TGTGCCAGCAGTCTGACTAGCGGGGGTTACGAGCAGTACTTC. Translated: CASSLTSGGYEQYF.

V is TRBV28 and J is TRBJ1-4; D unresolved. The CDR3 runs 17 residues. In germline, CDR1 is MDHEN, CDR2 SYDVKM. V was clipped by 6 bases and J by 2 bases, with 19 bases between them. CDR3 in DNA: TGTGCCAGCAGCCACTCCAGGCGAGGGCCGACTAATGAAAAACTGTTTTTT. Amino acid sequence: CASSHSRRGPTNEKLFF.

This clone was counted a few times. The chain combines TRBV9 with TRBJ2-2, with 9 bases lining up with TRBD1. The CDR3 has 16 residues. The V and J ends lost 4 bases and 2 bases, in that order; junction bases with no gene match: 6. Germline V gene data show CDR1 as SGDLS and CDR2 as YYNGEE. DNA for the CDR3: TGTGCCAGCAGCTCACGACAGGGGGAAAACACCGGGGAGCTGTTTTTT. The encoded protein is CASSSRQGENTGELFF.

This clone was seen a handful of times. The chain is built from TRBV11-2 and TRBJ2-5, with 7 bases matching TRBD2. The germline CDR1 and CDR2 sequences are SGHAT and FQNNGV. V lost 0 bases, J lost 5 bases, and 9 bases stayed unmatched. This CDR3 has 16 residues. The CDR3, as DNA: TGTGCCAGCAGCTTAGACAAGACTAGCACTGGTGAGACCCAGTACTTC. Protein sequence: CASSLDKTSTGETQYF.

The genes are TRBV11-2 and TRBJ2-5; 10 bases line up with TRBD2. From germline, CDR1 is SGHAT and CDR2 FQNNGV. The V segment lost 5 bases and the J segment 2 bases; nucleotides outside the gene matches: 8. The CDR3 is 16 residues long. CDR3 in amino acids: CASSLIASGGQETQYF. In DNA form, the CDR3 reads TGTGCCAGCAGCCTGATTGCTAGCGGGGGTCAAGAGACCCAGTACTTC.

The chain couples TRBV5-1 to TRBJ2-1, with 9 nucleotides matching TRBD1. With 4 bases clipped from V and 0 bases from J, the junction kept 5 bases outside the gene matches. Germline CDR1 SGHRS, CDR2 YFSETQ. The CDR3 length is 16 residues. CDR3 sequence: CASSVQGASSYNEQFF. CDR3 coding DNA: TGCGCCAGCAGCGTACAGGGGGCGAGCTCCTACAATGAGCAGTTCTTC.

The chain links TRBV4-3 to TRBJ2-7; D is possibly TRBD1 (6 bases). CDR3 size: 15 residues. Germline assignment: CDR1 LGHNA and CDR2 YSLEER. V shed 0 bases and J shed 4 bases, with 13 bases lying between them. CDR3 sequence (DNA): TGCGCCAGCAGCCAAGATCTGCAGGGGTCTTACGAGCAGTACTTC. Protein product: CASSQDLQGSYEQYF.

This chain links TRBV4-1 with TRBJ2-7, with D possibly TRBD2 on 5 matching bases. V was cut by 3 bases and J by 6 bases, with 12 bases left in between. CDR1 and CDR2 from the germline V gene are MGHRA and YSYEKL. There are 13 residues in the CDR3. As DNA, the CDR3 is TGCGCCAGCAGCCAGGTCTTCGGAGGCGAGCAGTACTTC. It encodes CASSQVFGGEQYF.

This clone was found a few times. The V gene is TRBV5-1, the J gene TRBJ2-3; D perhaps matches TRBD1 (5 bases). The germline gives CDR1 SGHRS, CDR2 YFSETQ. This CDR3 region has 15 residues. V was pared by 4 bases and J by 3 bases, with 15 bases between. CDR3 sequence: CASSPTGSRTDTQYF. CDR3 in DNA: TGCGCCAGCAGCCCTACAGGAAGTAGGACAGATACGCAGTATTTT.

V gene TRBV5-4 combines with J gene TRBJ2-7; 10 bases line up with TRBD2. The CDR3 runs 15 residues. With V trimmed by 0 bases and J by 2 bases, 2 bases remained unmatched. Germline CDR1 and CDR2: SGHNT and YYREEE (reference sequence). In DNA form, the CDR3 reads TGTGCCAGCAGCTTGGAGAGCGGGGGGGCCTACGAGCAGTACTTC. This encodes CASSLESGGAYEQYF.

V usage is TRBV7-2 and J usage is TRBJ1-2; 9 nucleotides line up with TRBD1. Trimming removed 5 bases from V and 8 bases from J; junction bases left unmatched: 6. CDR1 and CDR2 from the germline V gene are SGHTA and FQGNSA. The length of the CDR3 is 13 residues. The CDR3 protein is CASSRTGAGGYTF. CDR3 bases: TGTGCCAGCAGCCGGACAGGGGCAGGGGGCTACACCTTC.